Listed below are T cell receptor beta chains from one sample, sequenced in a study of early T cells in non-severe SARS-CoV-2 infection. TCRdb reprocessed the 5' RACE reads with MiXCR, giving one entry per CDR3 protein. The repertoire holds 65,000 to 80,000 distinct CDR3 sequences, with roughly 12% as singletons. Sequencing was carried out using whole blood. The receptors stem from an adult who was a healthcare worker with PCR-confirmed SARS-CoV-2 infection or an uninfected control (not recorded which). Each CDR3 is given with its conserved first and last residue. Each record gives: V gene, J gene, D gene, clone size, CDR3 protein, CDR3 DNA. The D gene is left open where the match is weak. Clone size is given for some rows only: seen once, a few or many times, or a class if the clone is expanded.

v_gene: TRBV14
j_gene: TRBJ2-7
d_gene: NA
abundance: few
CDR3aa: CASSQDRGSVHYEQYF
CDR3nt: TGTGCCAGCAGCCAAGATCGGGGTAGCGTTCACTACGAGCAGTACTTC

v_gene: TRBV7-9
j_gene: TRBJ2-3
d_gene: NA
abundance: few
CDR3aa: CASSPGAADTQYF
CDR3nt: TGTGCCAGCAGCCCGGGAGCGGCAGATACGCAGTATTTT

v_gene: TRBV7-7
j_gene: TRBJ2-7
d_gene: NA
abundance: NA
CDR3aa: CASSLGDSPGFHEQYF
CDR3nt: TGTGCTAGCAGCTTAGGTGACAGCCCTGGGTTCCACGAGCAGTACTTC

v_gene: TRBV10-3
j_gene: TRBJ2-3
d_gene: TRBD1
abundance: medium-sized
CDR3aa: CAIEGQGATDTQYF
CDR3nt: TGTGCCATCGAGGGACAGGGGGCGACAGATACGCAGTATTTT

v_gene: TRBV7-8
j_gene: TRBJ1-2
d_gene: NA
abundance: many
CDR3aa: CASSLEVNYGYTF
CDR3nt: TGTGCCAGCAGCTTAGAGGTTAACTATGGCTACACCTTC

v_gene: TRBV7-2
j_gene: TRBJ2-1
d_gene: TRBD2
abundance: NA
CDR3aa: CASSLEPGLVYNEQFF
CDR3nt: TGTGCCAGCAGCTTAGAACCGGGACTAGTCTACAATGAGCAGTTCTTC

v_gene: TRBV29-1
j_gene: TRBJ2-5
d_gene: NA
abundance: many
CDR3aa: CSVDGQGGETQYF
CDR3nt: TGCAGCGTTGATGGACAGGGAGGGGAGACCCAGTACTTC

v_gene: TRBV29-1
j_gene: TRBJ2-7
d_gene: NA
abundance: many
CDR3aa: CSVEGISNEQYF
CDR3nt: TGCAGCGTTGAAGGCATATCGAACGAGCAGTACTTC

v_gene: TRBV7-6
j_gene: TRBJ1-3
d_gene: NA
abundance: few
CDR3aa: CASSLGGGTGDTIYF
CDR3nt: TGTGCCAGCAGCTTAGGAGGGGGTACCGGGGACACCATATATTTT

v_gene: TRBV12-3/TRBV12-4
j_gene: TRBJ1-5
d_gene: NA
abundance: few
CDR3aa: CASSPIPSQPQHF
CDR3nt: TGTGCCAGCAGTCCAATACCTAGTCAGCCCCAGCATTTT

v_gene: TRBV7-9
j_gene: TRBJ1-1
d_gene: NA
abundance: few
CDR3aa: CASSSRQVEGTEAFF
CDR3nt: TGTGCCAGCAGCTCCCGACAGGTGGAGGGCACTGAAGCTTTCTTT

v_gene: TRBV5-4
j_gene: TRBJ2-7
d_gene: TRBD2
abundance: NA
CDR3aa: CASSPRGDSYEQYF
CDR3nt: TGTGCCAGCAGCCCGCGGGGGGACTCCTACGAGCAGTACTTC

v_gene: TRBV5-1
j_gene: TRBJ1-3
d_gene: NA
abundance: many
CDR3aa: CASSVDSGNTIYF
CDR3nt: TGCGCCAGCAGCGTGGACAGTGGAAACACCATATATTTT

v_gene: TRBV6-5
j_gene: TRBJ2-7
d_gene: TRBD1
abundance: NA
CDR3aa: CASSRQGKHEQYF
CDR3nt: TGTGCCAGCAGCCGACAGGGGAAGCACGAGCAGTACTTC

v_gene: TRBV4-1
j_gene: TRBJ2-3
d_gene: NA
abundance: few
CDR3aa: CASSQLGSTRADTQYF
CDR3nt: TGCGCCAGCAGCCAATTGGGCAGCACCAGAGCAGATACGCAGTATTTT

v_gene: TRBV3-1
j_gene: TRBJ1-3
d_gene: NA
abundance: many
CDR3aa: CASSHYPPTVNGNTIYF
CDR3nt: TGTGCCAGCAGCCACTACCCCCCCACAGTAAACGGAAACACCATATATTTT

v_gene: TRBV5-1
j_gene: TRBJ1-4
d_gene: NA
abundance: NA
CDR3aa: CASSLNLNEKLFF
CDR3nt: TGCGCCAGCAGCTTGAACCTTAATGAAAAACTGTTTTTT

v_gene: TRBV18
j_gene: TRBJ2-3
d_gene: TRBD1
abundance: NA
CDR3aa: CASSPARTGGTDTQYF
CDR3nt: TGTGCCAGCTCACCTGCGCGGACAGGGGGCACAGATACGCAGTATTTT

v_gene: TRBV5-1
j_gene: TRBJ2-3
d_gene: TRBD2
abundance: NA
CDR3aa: CASSYSSGGVDTQYF
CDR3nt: TGCGCCAGCAGCTACTCTAGCGGGGGAGTTGATACGCAGTATTTT

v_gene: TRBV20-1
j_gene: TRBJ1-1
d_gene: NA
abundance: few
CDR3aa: CSAGGLNTEAFF
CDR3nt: TGCAGTGCTGGGGGGTTGAACACTGAAGCTTTCTTT

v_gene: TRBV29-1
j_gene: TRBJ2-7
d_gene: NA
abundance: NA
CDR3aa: CSVGTVAYEQYF
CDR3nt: TGCAGCGTTGGGACCGTAGCGTACGAGCAGTACTTC

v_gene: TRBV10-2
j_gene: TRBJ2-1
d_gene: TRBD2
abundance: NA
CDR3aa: CASTILAGAGNEQFF
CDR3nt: TGCGCCAGCACTATACTAGCGGGGGCGGGGAATGAGCAGTTCTTC

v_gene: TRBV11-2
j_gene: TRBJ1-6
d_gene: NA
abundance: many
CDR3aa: CASSLVVLDSSYNSPLHF
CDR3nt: TGTGCCAGCAGCTTAGTCGTCCTTGACAGCTCCTATAATTCACCCCTCCACTTT

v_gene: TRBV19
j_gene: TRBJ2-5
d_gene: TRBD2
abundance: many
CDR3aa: CASSISAGRGQETQYF
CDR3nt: TGTGCCAGTAGTATCTCGGCAGGGAGGGGACAAGAGACCCAGTACTTC